This passage covers 25 T cell receptor beta chains from one sample sequenced in a study of cytomegalovirus exposure and HLA in healthy donors. PCR was performed using 60 Vbeta and 13 Jbeta primers. This table comes from immunoSEQ multiplex PCR, and its TCRdb copy is limited to in-frame clones, with some not included. This sample's clone table lists approximately 120,000 clones. The sample comprised PBMCs. Receptors were obtained from a man aged 40-50 years in good health and CMV-seronegative.

This chain joins TRBV5-4 and TRBJ2-5; TRBD2 is a possible D gene (6 bases). The DNA end is more similar to TRBJ2-7, so the J call may be wrong. This CDR3 has 12 residues. The germline V gene has CDR1 SGHNT and CDR2 YYREEE (reference sequence). The CDR3 protein is CASSPAGREQYF. For the CDR3, the DNA is TGTGCCAGCAGCCCGGCGGGGCGCGAGCAGTACTTC.

The chain carries TRBV7-9 and TRBJ1-2; maybe TRBD1 (5 bases). Trimming pared 5 bases from V and 3 bases from J, leaving 19 bases between. From germline, CDR1 is SEHNR and CDR2 FQNEAQ (reference sequence). The CDR3 has 16 amino acids. CDR3 sequence: CASSPDNQGRYYGYTF. The CDR3 DNA is TGTGCCAGCAGCCCCGACAATCAGGGTCGATACTATGGCTACACCTTC.

The chain combines TRBV7-2 with TRBJ1-1, with D maybe TRBD1 (5 bases). The CDR3 loop spans 17 amino acids. The V end was cut by 4 bases, the J end by 1 base, with 19 bases between. Germline CDR1 and CDR2: SGHTA and FQGNSA. The CDR3 DNA is TGTGCCAGCAGCTCAAAAACAGGTTTCCCGGGGAACACTGAAGCTTTCTTT. It is translated as CASSSKTGFPGNTEAFF.

On this clone itself: Other DNA variants within this sample encode the same CDR3. The chain employs TRBV6-5 and TRBJ2-7; TRBD1 matches at 7 bases. The V segment lost 2 bases and the J segment 3 bases; nucleotides outside the gene matches: 1. Germline loops: CDR1 MNHEY, CDR2 SVGAGI. CDR3 length equals 13 residues. This CDR3 is CASSYRDSYEQYF. The CDR3, as DNA: TGTGCCAGCAGTTACCGGGACAGCTACGAGCAGTACTTC.

The chain uses TRBV25-1 and TRBJ1-1; D is uncertain. Germline-derived CDR1 and CDR2 are MGHDK and SYGVNS. The CDR3 has 14 residues. V was cut by 4 bases and J by 0 bases, with 9 bases left in between. The CDR3 spells CASSADLVNTEAFF. CDR3 nucleotides: TGTGCCAGCAGTGCCGACTTAGTGAACACTGAAGCTTTCTTT.

The chain uses TRBV7-2 and TRBJ1-1, with no clear D. Between the trimmed V and J ends, which lost 0 bases and 0 bases, there was a span of 5 bases. In germline, CDR1 is SGHTA, CDR2 FQGNSA. There are 14 residues in the CDR3. CDR3 nucleotides: TGTGCCAGCAGCTTAGCGGGCTTGAACACTGAAGCTTTCTTT. This translates into CASSLAGLNTEAFF.

This chain links TRBV4-1 with TRBJ2-7; D is perhaps TRBD1 (6 bases). The V and J ends lost 3 bases and 3 bases respectively, with 12 bases between them. This CDR3 contains 14 residues. The V gene's germline CDR1 is MGHRA and CDR2 YSYEKL. Written as DNA, the CDR3 is TGCGCCAGCAGCCACATTGGACAGCTCTACGAGCAGTACTTC. The encoded protein is CASSHIGQLYEQYF.

The chain links TRBV9 to TRBJ2-3; maybe TRBD2 (5 bases). The CDR3 covers 14 residues. CDR1 and CDR2 from the germline V gene are SGDLS and YYNGEE. V lost 5 bases and J 8 bases, leaving 18 bases between the germline ends. CDR3 in amino acids: CASSGLTAGGTQYF. CDR3 coding DNA: TGTGCCAGCAGTGGACTTACGGCCGGCGGTACGCAGTATTTT.

Remarks on this clone: A read error may produce the germline difference seen at one junction end. The rearrangement uses TRBV27 and TRBJ1-2, with 8 bases fitting TRBD1. The CDR3 is 13 residues long. Germline V lookup: CDR1 MNHEY, CDR2 SMNVEV (reference sequence). CDR3 protein: CASSSDREGGSTF. Here the CDR3 DNA reads TGTGCCAGCAGTTCGGACAGGGAGGGTGGCTCCACCTTC.

The V call is TRBV28, the J call TRBJ2-1, with D possibly being TRBD2 (7 bases). CDR1 is MDHEN and CDR2 is SYDVKM in the germline V gene. V shed 8 bases and J shed 0 bases, with 17 bases lying between them. The CDR3 consists of 16 residues. CDR3 nucleotide sequence: TGTGCCAGCGGGGGGGCTAGCCAGAGCTCCTACAATGAGCAGTTCTTC. Translation gives CASGGASQSSYNEQFF.

The chain employs TRBV6-1 and TRBJ2-1; 11 bases map to TRBD2. This CDR3 has 15 residues. V lost 7 bases and J lost 7; bases outside the gene matches: 9. Germline CDR1 reads MNHNS; CDR2 reads SASEGT. The CDR3 coding sequence is TGTGCCAGCATTCTACTAGCGGGAGTGGGGAATGAGCAGTTCTTC. Its protein product is CASILLAGVGNEQFF.

This chain connects TRBV28 to TRBJ1-5; D may be TRBD1 (5 bases). Germline values: CDR1 MDHEN, CDR2 SYDVKM. Trimming pared 6 bases from V and 6 bases from J, leaving 12 bases between. The CDR3 is made up of 13 amino acids. As DNA, the CDR3 is TGTGCCAGCAGCCTTGGGGGGTTTCAGCCCCAGCATTTT. Translation: CASSLGGFQPQHF. The whole variable domain, filled in from reference TRBV28 and TRBJ1-5, reads DVKVTQSSRYLVKRTGEKVFLECVQDMDHENMFWYRQDPGLGLRLIYFSYDVKMKEKGDIPEGYSVSREKKERFSLILESASTNQTSMYLCASSLGGFQPQHFGDGTRLSIL.

This sequence joins TRBV6-1 and TRBJ2-1, with 10 bases matching TRBD2. V lost 9 bases to trimming and J lost 9 bases; unmatched junction nucleotides: 8. The V gene's germline CDR1 is MNHNS and CDR2 SASEGT. This CDR3 is 13 amino acids long. CDR3 residues: CASAPSGSGEQFF. The CDR3 region has the DNA TGTGCCAGTGCCCCTAGCGGGAGCGGTGAGCAGTTCTTC.

On this clone: The same CDR3 is also encoded by other DNA sequences in this sample. The chain has TRBV5-1 and TRBJ2-7; TRBD1 agrees at 7 bases. CDR3 size: 15 residues. Germline V lookup: CDR1 SGHRS, CDR2 YFSETQ. V was pared by 0 bases and J by 2 bases, with 5 bases of the junction left unmatched. The CDR3 spells CASSLVAGGPYEQYF. CDR3 in DNA: TGCGCCAGCAGCTTGGTAGCAGGGGGACCCTACGAGCAGTACTTC. Full variable domain (remainder filled in from reference TRBV5-1 and TRBJ2-7): KAGVTQTPRYLIKTRGQQVTLSCSPISGHRSVSWYQQTPGQGLQFLFEYFSETQRNKGNFPGRFSGRQFSNSRSEMNVSTLELGDSALYLCASSLVAGGPYEQYFGPGTRLTVT.

V gene TRBV6-6 combines with J gene TRBJ1-5, with 11 bases identical to TRBD1. Trimming removed 5 bases from V and 5 bases from J; junction bases left unmatched: 8. The length of the CDR3 is 16 residues. Germline V CDR1 and CDR2: MNHNY, SVGAGI (reference sequence). The CDR3 region is CASSPTGTGGHQPQHF. The CDR3 DNA follows: TGTGCCAGCAGTCCTACTGGGACAGGGGGTCATCAGCCCCAGCATTTT.

The J gene is TRBJ1-5, the V gene TRBV6-4, with D uncertain. This CDR3 is 15 amino acids long. Deletions cut 0 bases from V and 4 bases from J, with 10 bases between. Per germline, CDR1 MRHNA and CDR2 SNTAGT. CDR3 sequence reads: CASSDSRPGNQPQHF. CDR3 nucleotide sequence: TGTGCCAGCAGTGACTCTCGGCCAGGTAATCAGCCCCAGCATTTT.

The chain joins TRBV10-2 to TRBJ1-1; 8 bases align to TRBD1. V was pared by 6 bases and J by 4 bases, with 4 bases of the junction left unmatched. This CDR3 has 13 residues. CDR1 and CDR2 (germline): WSHSY, SAAADI. The CDR3 region is CASSFRGLTEAFF. For the CDR3, the DNA is TGCGCCAGCAGCTTCAGGGGGCTCACTGAAGCTTTCTTT.

The J gene is TRBJ2-7, the V gene TRBV15; possible D gene TRBD2, 6 bases. The CDR3 covers 15 residues. With 0 bases removed from V and 4 bases from J, the gap between germline ends came to 13 bases. Germline CDR1 is LNHNV and CDR2 is YYDKDF (reference sequence). The CDR3 DNA reads as TGTGCCACCAGCAGAGAAGCGGGCAAAGGGTACGAGCAGTACTTC. Its protein product is CATSREAGKGYEQYF. The full variable domain, completed using reference TRBV15 and TRBJ2-7, is DAMVIQNPRYQVTQFGKPVTLSCSQTLNHNVMYWYQQKSSQAPKLLFHYYDKDFNNEADTPDNFQSRRPNTSFCFLDIRSPGLGDTAMYLCATSREAGKGYEQYFGPGTRLTVT.

V usage is TRBV4-1 and J usage is TRBJ2-1, with D possibly TRBD2 on 6 matching bases. This CDR3 has 18 residues. The germline CDR1 and CDR2 sequences are MGHRA and YSYEKL. Trimming removed 2 bases from V and 0 bases from J, with 17 bases in between. The CDR3 bases are TGCGCCAGCAGCCAATCCCAGGACTACGCGAGCTCCTACAATGAGCAGTTCTTC. Its translation: CASSQSQDYASSYNEQFF.

The genes are TRBV27 and TRBJ1-3; TRBD1 matches 7 bases. The CDR3 covers 16 residues. Germline-derived CDR1 and CDR2 are MNHEY and SMNVEV (reference sequence). J was trimmed by 2 bases and V by 4 bases; bases with no gene match: 8. DNA of the CDR3: TGTGCCAGCAGTTCCCTACAGGGGCAGGCTGGAAACACCATATATTTT. This encodes CASSSLQGQAGNTIYF.

The rearrangement links TRBV25-1 to TRBJ2-7; D ambiguous. Germline V CDR1 and CDR2: MGHDK, SYGVNS. There are 13 residues in the CDR3. The ends were cut back, 7 bases at V and 3 bases at J, with 13 bases in the middle. In DNA, the CDR3 is TGTGCCAGCACCCCTGGAGAACTCTACGAGCAGTACTTC. This sequence encodes CASTPGELYEQYF.

The CDR3 DNA reads TGTGCCTGGACCCAGACAGGGCCCTACAATGAGCAGTTCTTC. Its translation is CAWTQTGPYNEQFF. The rearrangement uses TRBV30 and TRBJ2-1, with 7 bases fitting TRBD1. This CDR3 is built from 14 residues. Germline CDR1 is GTSNPN and CDR2 is SVGIG (reference sequence). V gave up 4 bases and J gave up 2 bases; unmatched junction bases: 5.

J is TRBJ2-6 and V is TRBV30, with 12 bases identical to TRBD1. Germline-derived CDR1 and CDR2 are GTSNPN and SVGIG (reference sequence). This CDR3 has 17 residues. V shed 3 bases, J shed 4 bases, and the junction held 7 bases outside the gene matches. The DNA for the CDR3 is TGTGCCTGGAGGCTGGGACAGGGGGCGCCGGGGGCCAACGTCCTGACTTTC. Translating it yields CAWRLGQGAPGANVLTF.

The V call is TRBV6-6, the J call TRBJ1-5; 7 bases agree with TRBD1. The germline CDR1 and CDR2 sequences are MNHNY and SVGAGI (reference sequence). The CDR3 contains 16 residues. J gave up 1 base and V 5 bases, and 8 bases lay outside the gene matches. The CDR3 region is CASSPTRGMSNQPQHF. The CDR3 bases are TGTGCCAGCAGTCCCACCAGGGGGATGAGCAATCAGCCCCAGCATTTT.

This rearrangement joins TRBV6-1 to TRBJ1-2, with TRBD1 matching 8 bases. Per the germline V gene, CDR1 is MNHNS and CDR2 is SASEGT. The CDR3 runs 13 residues. After removal of 5 bases from V and 8 bases from J, the junction contained 7 bases not matched to a gene. The DNA of the CDR3 is TGTGCCAGCAGTCAAGACAGGGGATTAGGCTACACCTTC. Its translation: CASSQDRGLGYTF.